One sample yielded the 28 T cell receptor beta chains listed below, sequenced in a study of T cell responses to AZD1222 COVID-19 vaccine (dated by TCRdb to the early 2020s). The library was produced with the immunoSEQ multiplex PCR assay. The table was pulled from immuneACCESS by TCRdb, which kept in-frame rearrangements only. Such tables lose some clones; where checked, under half of the loss comes from unresolved V genes, and the rest has no known cause. In this sample the table shows approximately 70,000 clones, 80% of which occur a single time. Clones ranked in the top ten supply 11% to 15% of the sample. The time point tag for this specimen amounts to: about 28 days (+/-7) after the second vaccine dose. Specimen: peripheral blood, collected 28 days after the second AZD1222 dose. The receptors originated from an adult who received the AZD1222 COVID-19 vaccine.

V and J are TRBV10-3 and TRBJ2-3, with D perhaps assigned TRBD1 or TRBD2 (5 bases each). Germline V gene data show CDR1 as ENHRY and CDR2 as SYGVKD. The CDR3 totals 12 residues. The V end lost 6 bases, the J end lost 6 bases, and 10 bases lay between the germline ends. CDR3: CAIRGTGDTQYF. CDR3 bases: TGTGCCATCAGAGGGACGGGGGATACGCAGTATTTT.

This chain uses TRBV5-5 with TRBJ1-4; a weak D match, TRBD1 (5 bases). Trimming stripped 0 bases from V and 0 bases from J, with 6 bases between. CDR1 is SGHKS and CDR2 is YYEKEE in the germline V gene (reference sequence). The CDR3 consists of 15 residues. The CDR3 is CASSLAGATNEKLFF. CDR3 nucleotide sequence: TGTGCCAGCAGCTTGGCGGGGGCAACTAATGAAAAACTGTTTTTT.

The chain employs TRBV27 and TRBJ2-2, with D perhaps matching TRBD2 (5 bases). This CDR3 contains 15 residues. Germline V gives CDR1 MNHEY, CDR2 SMNVEV (reference sequence). The V and J ends lost 2 bases and 0 bases respectively, with 7 bases between them. CDR3 sequence: CASSLALANTGELFF. CDR3 sequence (DNA): TGTGCCAGCAGTTTAGCACTAGCGAACACCGGGGAGCTGTTTTTT.

The CDR3 DNA reads as TGCGCCAGCAGCTTGGAGACAGGGAACGAGCAGTACTTC. Amino acid sequence: CASSLETGNEQYF. The V call is TRBV5-1, the J call TRBJ2-7; 7 bases are a match to TRBD1. The germline CDR1 and CDR2 sequences are SGHRS and YFSETQ. The CDR3 length is 13 residues. V dropped 0 bases and J dropped 5; count of bases not matched to a gene: 2.

The rearrangement joins TRBV4-1 to TRBJ2-1, with 13 bases fitting TRBD2. CDR3 length: 19 residues. Germline V gene data show CDR1 as MGHRA and CDR2 as YSYEKL. With V trimmed by 4 bases and J by 3 bases, 12 bases remained unmatched. CDR3 DNA sequence: TGCGCCAGCAGCCCCGGACTAGCGGGGGCAAGAACCCACTACAATGAGCAGTTCTTC. It specifies CASSPGLAGARTHYNEQFF.

Only a few counts were recorded for this clone. The chain links TRBV5-1 to TRBJ2-7, with TRBD2 as a possible D gene (6 bases). Germline V gene lookup returns CDR1 SGHRS and CDR2 YFSETQ. Trimming pared 4 bases from V and 3 bases from J, leaving 23 bases between. This CDR3 comprises 17 residues. CDR3 coding DNA: TGCGCCAGCAGCAGGCCCAGGGAGGATTCTATCGTCTACGAGCAGTACTTC. It specifies CASSRPREDSIVYEQYF.

The chain recombines TRBV19 with TRBJ1-2, with a weak D call TRBD1 (6 bases). CDR3 length: 14 amino acids. V lost 6 bases and J 8 bases, leaving 19 bases between the germline ends. Germline lookup yields CDR1 LNHDA and CDR2 SQIVND (reference sequence). The CDR3 DNA is TGTGCCAGTAGGAATCCACAGGGCTTTGGGGGCTACACCTTC. Its translation: CASRNPQGFGGYTF.

The CDR3 nucleotides are TGTGCCAGCGCACCCAGACTAACCGAGGGAAAACTGTTTTTT. Its protein product is CASAPRLTEGKLFF. This chain joins TRBV2 and TRBJ1-4, with D unresolved. Germline loops: CDR1 SNHLY, CDR2 FYNNEI. The V gene lost 8 bases and the J gene lost 10 bases, with 20 bases spanning the gap. This CDR3 spans 14 amino acids.

The rearrangement links TRBV27 to TRBJ2-7, with TRBD1 as a possible D gene (8 bases). The CDR3 spans 15 residues. The V gene lost 6 bases and the J gene lost 7 bases, with 22 bases spanning the gap. Germline assignment: CDR1 MNHEY and CDR2 SMNVEV (reference sequence). The CDR3 spells CASRRTGGVSWEQYF. CDR3 DNA sequence: TGTGCCAGCAGGCGAACAGGGGGGGTATCGTGGGAGCAGTACTTC.

The V gene is TRBV3-1 (or the pseudogene TRBV3-2), the J gene TRBJ2-7; tentatively, D is TRBD1 (6 bases). Germline values: CDR1 LGHDT, CDR2 YNNKEL (reference sequence). The germline V and J ends were trimmed by 2 bases and 4 bases, with 12 bases remaining between them. The CDR3 has 14 amino acids. The CDR3 nucleotides are TGTGCCAGCAGCCAAACCCTAACAGGGTACGAGCAGTACTTC. Translation: CASSQTLTGYEQYF.

The chain is built from TRBV6-6 and TRBJ1-4, with TRBD1 matching over 9 bases. The length of the CDR3 is 16 residues. V was clipped by 5 bases and J by 6 bases; unmatched bases: 10. Germline V gene sequence: CDR1 MNHNY, CDR2 SVGAGI (reference sequence). The CDR3 loop reads CASSRPGTGIDEKLFF. CDR3 sequence (DNA): TGTGCCAGCAGTCGCCCCGGGACAGGGATCGATGAAAAACTGTTTTTT.

This clone was seen a few times. The chain links TRBV28 to TRBJ2-1; 10 bases agree with TRBD2. Germline loops: CDR1 MDHEN, CDR2 SYDVKM. V was pared by 6 bases and J by 1 base, with 9 bases of the junction left unmatched. This CDR3 has 17 residues. The CDR3 spells CASRTRGLARSYNEQFF. CDR3 bases: TGTGCCAGCAGGACCAGGGGACTAGCGCGGTCCTACAATGAGCAGTTCTTC.

The chain links TRBV5-1 to TRBJ2-5, with no clear D. This CDR3 region has 14 residues. From germline, CDR1 is SGHRS and CDR2 YFSETQ. Deletions cut 2 bases from V and 0 bases from J, with 8 bases between. The DNA for the CDR3 is TGCGCCAGCAGCTTCTTGACCGACCAAGAGACCCAGTACTTC. Protein: CASSFLTDQETQYF. The variable domain in full, with the rest retrieved from reference TRBV5-1 and TRBJ2-5, is KAGVTQTPRYLIKTRGQQVTLSCSPISGHRSVSWYQQTPGQGLQFLFEYFSETQRNKGNFPGRFSGRQFSNSRSEMNVSTLELGDSALYLCASSFLTDQETQYFGPGTRLLVL.

The V gene is TRBV4-1, the J gene TRBJ1-3; no definite D call. The CDR3 sequence is 15 residues long. V lost 1 base to trimming and J lost 4 bases, with 11 bases between them. Germline lookup yields CDR1 MGHRA and CDR2 YSYEKL. CDR3 amino acids: CASSQVPGPGNTIYF. Written as DNA, the CDR3 is TGCGCCAGCAGCCAAGTCCCCGGGCCGGGAAACACCATATATTTT.

The chain combines TRBV7-6 with TRBJ1-6; D perhaps matches TRBD1 (5 bases). The V end was cut by 8 bases, the J end by 1 base, with 12 bases between. In germline, CDR1 is SGHVS, CDR2 FNYEAQ. The CDR3 is 15 residues long. CDR3 loop: CASRLGGSYNSPLHF. CDR3 DNA: TGTGCCAGCCGACTCGGGGGGTCCTATAATTCACCCCTCCACTTT. Full variable domain (missing parts from reference TRBV7-6 and TRBJ1-6): GAGVSQSPRYKVTKRGQDVALRCDPISGHVSLYWYRQALGQGPEFLTYFNYEAQQDKSGLPNDRFSAERPEGSISTLTIQRTEQRDSAMYRCASRLGGSYNSPLHFGNGTRLTVT.

The rearrangement uses TRBV4-1 and TRBJ2-1, with 15 bases that match TRBD2. The CDR3 loop spans 17 amino acids. The germline V gene has CDR1 MGHRA and CDR2 YSYEKL. V shed 1 base and J 10 bases; nucleotides not matched to a gene: 8. Here the CDR3 DNA reads TGCGCCAGCAGCCAAGGGACTAGCGGGGGGGCGTTTCGGGAGCAGTTCTTC. It translates to CASSQGTSGGAFREQFF.

J is TRBJ1-1 and V is TRBV5-6; a possible D gene is TRBD1 (6 bases). V lost 0 bases to trimming and J lost 6 bases, with 18 bases between them. The length of the CDR3 is 16 residues. Germline CDR1 SGHDT, CDR2 YYEEEE. This CDR3 reads CASSLETGAPRAEAFF. CDR3 sequence (DNA): TGTGCCAGCAGCTTGGAGACGGGGGCGCCTCGGGCTGAAGCTTTCTTT.

V usage is TRBV28 and J usage is TRBJ1-4; possible D gene TRBD1, 6 bases. Germline CDR1 and CDR2: MDHEN and SYDVKM. Trimming took 4 bases from V and 4 from J, leaving 13 bases between them. The CDR3 length is 15 residues. The CDR3, as DNA: TGTGCCAGCAGTTCCCCCAGGGGCTATAATGAAAAACTGTTTTTT. Translated: CASSSPRGYNEKLFF.

This chain connects TRBV6-5 to TRBJ2-5; 7 nucleotides match TRBD2. CDR3 length: 14 amino acids. CDR1 and CDR2 (germline): MNHEY, SVGAGI. CDR3 sequence reads: CDCGEGGVQETQYF. For the CDR3, the DNA is TGTGACTGCGGGGAGGGCGGGGTTCAAGAGACCCAGTACTTC.

The rearrangement links TRBV4-2 to TRBJ1-2, with D hard to call. V was clipped by 6 bases and J by 4 bases, with 12 bases between them. Germline V gene data show CDR1 as LGHNA and CDR2 as YNFKEQ. The CDR3 covers 13 residues. The CDR3 DNA sequence: TGTGCCAGCAGTCCACTTTCCCTCTATGGCTACACCTTC. Translating gives CASSPLSLYGYTF.

The chain recombines TRBV6-5 with TRBJ2-7, with 7 bases that match TRBD1. In germline, CDR1 is MNHEY, CDR2 SVGAGI. The CDR3 has 14 amino acids. V trimming: 5 bases; J trimming: 3 bases; junction bases outside the gene matches: 7. In DNA, the CDR3 is TGTGCCAGCAGTAGGGGACAGTTCGGCTACGAGCAGTACTTC. Translated, it gives CASSRGQFGYEQYF.

DNA of the CDR3: TGTGCCAGCAGCACAGGTAGCAATCAGCCCCAGCATTTT. Translated: CASSTGSNQPQHF. This chain joins TRBV12-3 or TRBV12-4 and TRBJ1-5; weak D call: TRBD1 (5 bases). Trimming left V 6 bases short and J 0 bases short, with 6 bases between. The CDR3 spans 13 residues.

This sequence joins TRBV10-2 and TRBJ1-2; 8 nucleotides line up with TRBD1. The CDR3 runs 17 residues. Germline lookup yields CDR1 WSHSY and CDR2 SAAADI. The V gene end was trimmed by 0 bases and the J gene end by 7 bases; junction bases not matched to a gene: 13. The CDR3 bases are TGCGCCAGCAGTGAGTCGACGGACAGGGTTTTATTCGGTGGCTACACCTTC. This translates into CASSESTDRVLFGGYTF.

The J gene is TRBJ2-5, the V gene TRBV5-4, with no clear D. Germline V CDR1 and CDR2: SGHNT, YYREEE (reference sequence). CDR3 size: 14 residues. Trimming took 3 bases from V and 2 from J, leaving 11 bases between them. The chain's CDR3 is CASSSTVSQETQYF. The DNA of the CDR3 is TGTGCCAGCAGCTCGACCGTATCGCAAGAGACCCAGTACTTC.

The chain uses TRBV5-1 and TRBJ2-7; 7 bases line up with TRBD1. The CDR3 covers 15 residues. Trimming cost V 4 bases and J 2 bases; bases outside gene matches: 9. Per the germline V gene, CDR1 is SGHRS and CDR2 is YFSETQ. CDR3: CASSPTGLLTYEQYF. For the CDR3, the DNA is TGCGCCAGCAGCCCGACAGGGTTACTTACCTACGAGCAGTACTTC.

This clone showed up just a few times. The gene calls are TRBV5-1 and TRBJ2-3; TRBD2 aligns across 11 bases. Germline loops: CDR1 SGHRS, CDR2 YFSETQ. J gave up 7 bases and V 0 bases, and 7 bases lay outside the gene matches. The CDR3 spans 16 residues. The CDR3 reads CASSLVGSGGANTQYF. The CDR3 region has the DNA TGCGCCAGCAGCTTGGTAGGTAGCGGGGGGGCCAATACGCAGTATTTT.

The chain joins TRBV5-1 to TRBJ1-3; D call uncertain. The CDR3 totals 13 residues. The V end lost 3 bases, the J end lost 2 bases, and 6 bases lay between the germline ends. Germline CDR1 and CDR2: SGHRS and YFSETQ. The CDR3 loop reads CASSSKAGNTIYF. CDR3 DNA: TGCGCCAGCAGCTCAAAAGCTGGAAACACCATATATTTT.

In its sample, this clone ranks as medium-sized (0.01 to 0.1%). The chain is built from TRBV19 and TRBJ1-1; 8 bases agree with TRBD1. Losses at the gene ends were 5 bases for V and 3 bases for J; bases not matched to a gene: 8. From germline, CDR1 is LNHDA and CDR2 SQIVND (reference sequence). The CDR3 is 15 amino acids. CDR3 in amino acids: CASSPWTGSDTEAFF. The CDR3 region has the DNA TGTGCCAGTAGTCCGTGGACAGGGTCGGACACTGAAGCTTTCTTT.